This TCR beta chain was sequenced in a study of spatial heterogeneity in lung cancer. Study summary: Mean representation of each unique TCR and UMI combination in the raw reads exceeded nine occurrences. Findings and limits, study-wide: Coverage of tumor T cells, by estimate, reached 7% to 9% for alpha chains and approximately 13% for beta chains. Ubiquitous nonsynonymous mutations were tracked by counts of ubiquitous expanded TCRs, and regional ones by counts of regional expanded TCRs. How many expanded intratumoral alpha and beta TCRs were present tracked the tumor mutation count, which was a count of nonsynonymous mutations.

Germline CDR1 MNHEY, CDR2 SVGEGT. V was cut by 1 base and J by 8 bases, with 12 bases left in between. The CDR3 runs to 14 residues. TCRdb reprocessed the 5' RACE reads via MiXCR and lists one record per CDR3 protein. The repertoire includes around 20,000 distinct CDR3 sequences, under 3.5% of them detected once, and approximately 7.7% sits in the top ten. This sample's time point: sample taken at primary tumor resection. Untreated early-stage non-small cell lung cancer patients, 72 in total, were the donors. This clonotype was counted ten times or more. Its antigen remains unidentified. This chain connects TRBV6-2 or TRBV6-3 to TRBJ2-1, with D possibly TRBD2 on 5 matching bases. The sequenced sample was lung tumor tissue, obtained at surgery. The sequence was obtained from a male donor with early-stage non-small cell lung cancer. In DNA, the CDR3 is TGTGCCAGCAGTTACTATACTAGTGCCGATGAGCAGTTCTTC. Translated: CASSYYTSADEQFF.